The 23 T cell receptor beta chains below were found in one sample sequenced in a study of a mutant IDH1 vaccine in newly diagnosed glioma. Sample time point: week 47, end of study. Every single dose of the vaccine, 300 ug of mutant IDH1 20-mer peptide, came with topical imiquimod. What these receptors recognize is not known. Generated by immunoSEQ multiplex PCR, the TCRdb table keeps only in-frame clones and is missing some. The sample gives about 56,000 clones, 70% to 85% of which show up once; 5.3% is in the top ten. The sample here was PBMCs, taken from a glioma patient whose treatment included an IDH1 peptide vaccine. The receptors were sampled from a man between 50 and 59 years old with glioma.

This chain joins TRBV6-6 and TRBJ2-2, with 7 bases that match TRBD2. The junction had 9 bases not matched to a gene; V was cut back by 6 bases and J by 2 bases. The CDR3 is 16 residues long. Looked up from germline, CDR1 is MNHNY and CDR2 is SVGAGI (reference sequence). The CDR3 region has the DNA TGTGCCAGCAGCGACAACAGCGGGGTAAACACCGGGGAGCTGTTTTTT. Translation: CASSDNSGVNTGELFF.

V is TRBV5-1 and J is TRBJ1-5; 11 nucleotides align to TRBD1. J was trimmed by 8 bases and V by 4 bases; bases with no gene match: 8. The CDR3 contains 15 residues. The germline V gene has CDR1 SGHRS and CDR2 YFSETQ. CDR3 residues: CASSPGAGQGEPQHF. The DNA for the CDR3 is TGCGCCAGCAGCCCTGGGGCGGGACAGGGGGAGCCCCAGCATTTT.

The chain links TRBV5-5 to TRBJ2-7; D may be TRBD1 (6 bases). Germline V gene lookup returns CDR1 SGHKS and CDR2 YYEKEE (reference sequence). CDR3 length: 17 amino acids. Trimming removed 4 bases at V and 1 base at J, with 21 bases between. CDR3 region: CASSLGVPGQISYEQYF. The CDR3 DNA sequence: TGTGCCAGCAGCCTTGGGGTCCCGGGACAAATATCCTACGAGCAGTACTTC. Full variable domain (missing parts from reference TRBV5-5 and TRBJ2-7): DAGVTQSPTHLIKTRGQQVTLRCSPISGHKSVSWYQQVLGQGPQFIFQYYEKEERGRGNFPDRFSARQFPNYSSELNVNALLLGDSALYLCASSLGVPGQISYEQYFGPGTRLTVT.

This chain links TRBV29-1 with TRBJ1-2, with 8 bases matching TRBD1. The J segment lost 4 bases and the V segment lost 3 bases, leaving 7 bases of the junction unmatched. The CDR3 has 14 amino acids. CDR1 and CDR2 from the germline V gene are SQVTM and ANQGSEA. The CDR3: CSVDDTGGSYGYTF. The CDR3 coding sequence is TGCAGCGTTGATGATACAGGGGGTAGCTATGGCTACACCTTC.

The chain has TRBV5-1 and TRBJ2-1; 8 bases agree with TRBD2. The CDR3 has 13 amino acids. The ends lost 5 bases at V and 7 bases at J; junction bases unmatched: 5. Germline V lookup: CDR1 SGHRS, CDR2 YFSETQ. In DNA form, the CDR3 reads TGCGCCAGCAGTATCGGGGGGGGGAATGAGCAGTTCTTC. The encoded protein is CASSIGGGNEQFF. The complete variable domain, with remaining parts taken from reference TRBV5-1 and TRBJ2-1, reads KAGVTQTPRYLIKTRGQQVTLSCSPISGHRSVSWYQQTPGQGLQFLFEYFSETQRNKGNFPGRFSGRQFSNSRSEMNVSTLELGDSALYLCASSIGGGNEQFFGPGTRLTVL.

This chain uses TRBV7-3 with TRBJ2-2, with TRBD1 matching 7 bases. The CDR3 extends over 15 amino acids. J was trimmed by 7 bases and V by 5 bases; bases with no gene match: 10. Germline-derived CDR1 and CDR2 are SGHTA and FQGTGA. The CDR3 sequence: CASSRDRAQGGELFF. The DNA of the CDR3 is TGTGCCAGCAGCCGAGACAGGGCCCAGGGCGGGGAGCTGTTTTTT. The full variable domain, its missing parts supplied by reference TRBV7-3 and TRBJ2-2, is GAGVSQTPSNKVTEKGKYVELRCDPISGHTALYWYRQSLGQGPEFLIYFQGTGAADDSGLPNDRFFAVRPEGSVSTLKIQRTERGDSAVYLCASSRDRAQGGELFFGEGSRLTVL.

This clone rates as medium-sized (0.01 to 0.1%). The genes are TRBV27 and TRBJ2-2, with a possible D match to TRBD2 (6 bases). The CDR3 has 15 residues. The ends were cut back, 2 bases at V and 2 bases at J, with 9 bases in the middle. Germline CDR1 reads MNHEY; CDR2 reads SMNVEV (reference sequence). The CDR3 sequence is CASSLMGGNTGELFF. For the CDR3, the DNA is TGTGCCAGCAGTTTAATGGGAGGAAACACCGGGGAGCTGTTTTTT.

J is TRBJ2-5 and V is TRBV2; 11 bases are a match to TRBD2. This CDR3 spans 15 amino acids. The V gene's germline CDR1 is SNHLY and CDR2 FYNNEI. With V trimmed by 3 bases and J by 5 bases, 5 bases remained unmatched. The CDR3 bases are TGTGCCAGCAGTGATGCCTTAGCGGGGGGGGAGACCCAGTACTTC. It encodes CASSDALAGGETQYF.

The chain combines TRBV5-1 with TRBJ2-7; TRBD1 matches at 10 bases. The germline V gene has CDR1 SGHRS and CDR2 YFSETQ. This CDR3 has 14 amino acids. V was clipped by 6 bases and J by 4 bases; unmatched bases: 7. As DNA, the CDR3 is TGCGCCAGCAACGCCGGGACAGGGGCATACGAGCAGTACTTC. Residues: CASNAGTGAYEQYF.

The gene calls are TRBV6-5 and TRBJ2-7; D might be TRBD2 (5 bases). There are 14 residues in the CDR3. V was shortened by 3 bases and J by 4 bases, with 13 bases between the two germline ends. CDR1 is MNHEY, CDR2 SVGAGI, per germline. CDR3 DNA sequence: TGTGCCAGCAGTTATACGGGAATAGGATACGAGCAGTACTTC. It encodes CASSYTGIGYEQYF.

The chain joins TRBV4-1 to TRBJ2-2, with D maybe TRBD2 (7 bases). The ends were cut back, 9 bases at V and 1 base at J, with 12 bases in the middle. The germline V gene encodes CDR1 MGHRA and CDR2 YSYEKL. This CDR3 contains 14 residues. In nucleotides, the CDR3 is TGCGCCAGTCGTAGGGGGGGGAACACCGGGGAGCTGTTTTTT. Protein sequence: CASRRGGNTGELFF.

The chain has TRBV2 and TRBJ1-2; weak D call: TRBD1 (6 bases). This CDR3 comprises 13 residues. The V gene's germline CDR1 is SNHLY and CDR2 FYNNEI. Trimming pared 6 bases from V and 3 bases from J, leaving 11 bases between. CDR3 sequence reads: CASRETGDYGYTF. The DNA of the CDR3 is TGTGCCAGCAGGGAGACAGGTGACTATGGCTACACCTTC.

This sequence joins TRBV23-1 and TRBJ1-2, with a tentative D call TRBD1 (5 bases). TRBV23-1 is assigned to the ORF class and has an uncertain function. The CDR3 spans 13 residues. V was shortened by 6 bases and J by 7 bases, with 15 bases between the two germline ends. As DNA, the CDR3 is TGCGCCAGCAGCGTGGGGACGCGAATTGGCTACACCTTC. Residues: CASSVGTRIGYTF.

V is TRBV2 and J is TRBJ1-4, with a possible D match to TRBD1 (5 bases). Deletions cut 4 bases from V and 2 bases from J, with 14 bases between. Germline V CDR1 and CDR2: SNHLY, FYNNEI. CDR3 length: 16 amino acids. Here the CDR3 reads CASSVTGGRTNEKLFF. DNA of the CDR3: TGTGCCAGCAGTGTAACAGGAGGAAGGACTAATGAAAAACTGTTTTTT. Supplemented by reference TRBV2 and TRBJ1-4, the full variable domain reads EPEVTQTPSHQVTQMGQEVILRCVPISNHLYFYWYRQILGQKVEFLVSFYNNEISEKSEIFDDQFSVERPDGSNFTLKIRSTKLEDSAMYFCASSVTGGRTNEKLFFGSGTQLSVL.

The chain links TRBV6-5 to TRBJ2-2; no reliable D call. With 9 bases removed from V and 4 bases from J, the gap between germline ends came to 15 bases. The CDR3 length is 14 residues. Germline V gene lookup returns CDR1 MNHEY and CDR2 SVGAGI. CDR3 sequence (DNA): TGTGCCAGTTGTCCCGAGGTCCCCACCGGGGAGCTGTTTTTT. Protein product: CASCPEVPTGELFF.

This clone was counted between two and nine times. This chain uses TRBV5-1 with TRBJ2-7; D gene unclear. V lost 4 bases and J lost 2, with 10 bases in between. Germline V gene data show CDR1 as SGHRS and CDR2 as YFSETQ. CDR3 size: 13 residues. CDR3 in amino acids: CASSPGSAYEQYF. The CDR3 coding sequence is TGCGCCAGCAGCCCTGGGTCTGCCTACGAGCAGTACTTC.

This clone was recorded only once. The CDR3 nucleotides are TGTGCAAATACCGGGACGGGGGGGCCTTGGGAGACCCAGTACTTC. Protein sequence: CANTGTGGPWETQYF. This sequence joins TRBV30 and TRBJ2-5; the match to TRBD2 covers 8 bases. Germline CDR1 reads GTSNPN; CDR2 reads SVGIG (reference sequence). The CDR3 has 15 residues. Full variable domain (rest looked up from reference TRBV30 and TRBJ2-5): SQTIHQWPATLVQPVGSPLSLECTVEGTSNPNLYWYRQAAGRGLQLLFYSVGIGQISSEVPQNLSASRPQDRQFILSSKKLLLSDSGFYLCANTGTGGPWETQYFGPGTRLLVL.

The rearrangement links TRBV5-6 to TRBJ2-5, with D perhaps TRBD2 (6 bases). CDR1 and CDR2 (germline): SGHDT, YYEEEE. The CDR3 is 13 residues long. Trimming removed 0 bases at V and 5 bases at J, with 8 bases between. The CDR3: CASSLVGGETQYF. The DNA for the CDR3 is TGTGCCAGCAGCTTGGTCGGGGGTGAGACCCAGTACTTC.

The genes are TRBV5-1 and TRBJ1-1; D gene ambiguous. Germline loops: CDR1 SGHRS, CDR2 YFSETQ. Trimming removed 5 bases from V and 0 bases from J, with 8 bases in between. The CDR3 runs to 13 residues. CDR3 in DNA: TGCGCCAGCAGGGAGGGCCTGAACACTGAAGCTTTCTTT. Its translation: CASREGLNTEAFF.

The chain links TRBV11-2 to TRBJ2-7, with a weak D call TRBD1 (5 bases). Deletions cut 5 bases from V and 3 bases from J, with 14 bases between. The CDR3 contains 14 residues. The germline gives CDR1 SGHAT, CDR2 FQNNGV. The DNA of the CDR3 is TGTGCCAGCAGCCTGGGGCACCCCGACTACGAGCAGTACTTC. Its translation is CASSLGHPDYEQYF.

CDR3 DNA sequence: TGTGCCAGCAGTAGGGGCATGGTAGGAAACACCATATATTTT. It specifies CASSRGMVGNTIYF. This rearrangement joins TRBV6-5 to TRBJ1-3; D might be TRBD1 (5 bases). In germline, CDR1 is MNHEY, CDR2 SVGAGI. V lost 5 bases to trimming and J lost 4 bases, with 12 bases between them. The CDR3 consists of 14 residues.

V gene TRBV4-2 combines with J gene TRBJ1-5, with no clear D. Germline V gives CDR1 LGHNA, CDR2 YNFKEQ. V was pared by 2 bases and J by 7 bases, with 15 bases between. The CDR3 extends over 15 amino acids. CDR3 amino acids: CASSQSAPGVQPQHF. The CDR3 bases are TGTGCCAGCAGCCAAAGTGCGCCCGGAGTGCAGCCCCAGCATTTT.

This rearrangement joins TRBV28 to TRBJ1-3; D call uncertain. This CDR3 is built from 14 residues. Trimming cost V 6 bases and J 2 bases, with 11 bases left between them. Germline V CDR1 and CDR2: MDHEN, SYDVKM. The CDR3 protein is CASRGGVPGNTIYF. The CDR3 DNA follows: TGTGCCAGCAGGGGTGGAGTCCCTGGAAACACCATATATTTT.